Below are 25 T cell receptor beta chains sequenced from a single sample in a study of blood T cells in healthy people across ages. A second about 7 to 12 cycle PCR used barcoded and J-beta primers. From the 5' RACE reads, TCRdb called clonotypes with MiXCR, one entry per CDR3 protein. This sample has roughly 1,500,000 distinct CDR3 sequences, with around 36% found just once. Sequenced sample: blood. Receptors were obtained from a woman aged 25 to 45 in good health.

This clonotype was observed a few times. This chain connects TRBV13 to TRBJ2-5, with 13 bases fitting TRBD2. Germline values: CDR1 PRHDT, CDR2 FYEKMQ (reference sequence). V gave up 4 bases and J gave up 3 bases; unmatched junction bases: 5. The CDR3 is 16 residues long. CDR3 in DNA: TGTGCCAGCAGCTCGGGCGGACTAGCGGGAGAAGAGACCCAGTACTTC. Protein product: CASSSGGLAGEETQYF.

This clonotype has only a few counts. The chain links TRBV27 to TRBJ1-2; a weak D match, TRBD1 (5 bases). Germline CDR1 and CDR2: MNHEY and SMNVEV (reference sequence). The CDR3 consists of 13 residues. Trimming shortened V by 6 bases and J by 6 bases, and 14 bases separated the two germline ends. CDR3 nucleotides: TGTGCCAGCAGGGGCGGCAGGGCCCATGGCTACACCTTC. Translation: CASRGGRAHGYTF.

The chain recombines TRBV5-1 with TRBJ1-1; possibly TRBD1 for D (5 bases). Germline V gene sequence: CDR1 SGHRS, CDR2 YFSETQ. The CDR3 runs 15 residues. Trimming removed 4 bases from V and 4 bases from J, with 17 bases in between. The CDR3 sequence: CASSPGHEGTTEAFF. The CDR3, as DNA: TGCGCCAGCAGCCCGGGCCATGAGGGGACCACTGAAGCTTTCTTT.

This clonotype appeared once. This chain uses TRBV20-1 with TRBJ1-5; 9 nucleotides align to TRBD1. Germline CDR1 reads DFQATT; CDR2 reads SNEGSKA (reference sequence). This CDR3 is 18 amino acids long. J lost 0 bases, V lost 5 bases, and 14 bases had no gene match. The CDR3 bases are TGCAGTGCTCTACTCTGGACAGGGGTCGGATTTAGCAATCAGCCCCAGCATTTT. Its translation is CSALLWTGVGFSNQPQHF.

This clonotype was counted ten times or more. This chain links TRBV10-3 with TRBJ2-3, with a weak D call TRBD2 (6 bases). The V and J ends lost 4 bases and 4 bases respectively, with 12 bases between them. Germline V lookup: CDR1 ENHRY, CDR2 SYGVKD. The CDR3 runs 14 residues. The CDR3 region is CAISGSLAPDTQYF. CDR3 bases: TGTGCCATCAGTGGGTCACTAGCCCCAGATACGCAGTATTTT.

A note on this clonotype: A junction end diverges from the germline sequence, so it may reflect a read error. The rearrangement uses TRBV5-1 and TRBJ2-4, with 11 bases aligning to TRBD2. The J call may be mistaken, given a closer DNA end match to TRBJ2-7. This CDR3 region has 15 residues. Germline CDR1 reads SGHRS; CDR2 reads YFSETQ. CDR3 protein: CASNLGTSGYYEQYF. The DNA of the CDR3 is TGCGCCAGCAACTTGGGGACTAGCGGATACTACGAGCAGTACTTC.

The chain employs TRBV28 and TRBJ2-1; maybe TRBD2 (6 bases). CDR3 length equals 13 residues. Germline assignment: CDR1 MDHEN and CDR2 SYDVKM. Trimming shortened V by 6 bases and J by 7 bases, and 13 bases separated the two germline ends. Written as DNA, the CDR3 is TGTGCCAGCAGGGAGGGCCGAATGAATGAGCAGTTCTTC. This translates into CASREGRMNEQFF.

This rearrangement joins TRBV6-1 to TRBJ2-1, with TRBD1 identical over 8 bases. The V gene's germline CDR1 is MNHNS and CDR2 SASEGT. The J segment lost 4 bases and the V segment lost 0 bases, leaving 2 bases of the junction unmatched. The CDR3 is 15 amino acids. CDR3 in DNA: TGTGCCAGCAGTGAAGCAAGACAGGGGTACAATGAGCAGTTCTTC. This sequence encodes CASSEARQGYNEQFF.

This clonotype was counted many times. The chain recombines TRBV29-1 with TRBJ1-2, with D possibly matching TRBD1 (5 bases). CDR1 is SQVTM and CDR2 is ANQGSEA in the germline V gene. The CDR3 length is 12 residues. V shed 5 bases and J shed 7 bases, with 14 bases lying between them. The DNA for the CDR3 is TGCAGCGTTACAGCGGGGGGTCGTGGCTACACCTTC. Its translation is CSVTAGGRGYTF.

This rearrangement joins TRBV15 to TRBJ2-1; 7 bases map to TRBD2. This CDR3 contains 15 residues. V lost 3 bases, J lost 7 bases, and 9 bases stayed unmatched. Germline CDR1 LNHNV, CDR2 YYDKDF (reference sequence). As DNA, the CDR3 is TGTGCCACCAGCAGGGGGGGGACGGGGTATAATGAGCAGTTCTTC. Translation gives CATSRGGTGYNEQFF.

This clonotype was seen a few times. The chain links TRBV5-5 to TRBJ1-2, with 10 nucleotides matching TRBD1. CDR1 and CDR2 from the germline V gene are SGHKS and YYEKEE (reference sequence). J gave up 8 bases and V 4 bases, and 11 bases lay outside the gene matches. The CDR3 consists of 15 residues. The CDR3 region has the DNA TGTGCCAGCAGCAGGCGACAGGGGGCTGACGGAGGCTACACCTTC. Protein product: CASSRRQGADGGYTF. The full variable domain, in which reference TRBV5-5 and TRBJ1-2 provide the parts outside the CDR3, is DAGVTQSPTHLIKTRGQQVTLRCSPISGHKSVSWYQQVLGQGPQFIFQYYEKEERGRGNFPDRFSARQFPNYSSELNVNALLLGDSALYLCASSRRQGADGGYTFGSGTRLTVV.

In this sample, this clonotype turned up a few times. The chain uses TRBV7-2 and TRBJ2-1; TRBD1 agrees at 7 bases. The J segment lost 0 bases and the V segment lost 4 bases, leaving 15 bases of the junction unmatched. This CDR3 contains 19 residues. From germline, CDR1 is SGHTA and CDR2 FQGNSA. CDR3 loop: CASSSPSRQGYGSYNEQFF. The DNA for the CDR3 is TGTGCCAGCAGCTCCCCCTCTAGACAGGGTTATGGCTCCTACAATGAGCAGTTCTTC.

This clonotype showed up many times. This rearrangement joins TRBV29-1 to TRBJ2-5, with D unresolved. Germline V lookup: CDR1 SQVTM, CDR2 ANQGSEA. This CDR3 has 12 amino acids. Trimming shortened V by 7 bases and J by 4 bases, and 13 bases separated the two germline ends. CDR3 DNA: TGCAGCGGCAGACATACGCTAGAGACCCAGTACTTC. Its protein product is CSGRHTLETQYF.

The chain couples TRBV20-1 to TRBJ1-2; 10 bases are a match to TRBD1. J lost 7 bases, V lost 3 bases, and 8 bases had no gene match. The CDR3 consists of 14 residues. Germline CDR1 is DFQATT and CDR2 is SNEGSKA (reference sequence). This chain's CDR3 is CSASPGTGAGGYTF. As DNA, the CDR3 is TGCAGTGCTAGCCCAGGGACAGGGGCGGGTGGCTACACCTTC.

This clonotype was detected only a few times. The chain recombines TRBV5-1 with TRBJ2-1, with 11 bases matching TRBD1. The V gene's germline CDR1 is SGHRS and CDR2 YFSETQ. Unmatched junction bases numbered 3, after V lost 4 bases and J lost 3 bases. The CDR3 has 15 amino acids. CDR3 DNA: TGCGCCAGCAGCATAGGGACAGGGGGCTACAATGAGCAGTTCTTC. As protein: CASSIGTGGYNEQFF.

The chain couples TRBV7-9 to TRBJ1-1; possible D gene TRBD1, 6 bases. This CDR3 is built from 14 residues. Germline values: CDR1 SEHNR, CDR2 FQNEAQ (reference sequence). The V gene lost 3 bases and the J gene lost 0 bases, with 8 bases spanning the gap. The CDR3, as DNA: TGTGCCAGCAGCTTTAGGACAGTGAACACTGAAGCTTTCTTT. Encoded protein: CASSFRTVNTEAFF.

The chain carries TRBV5-5 and TRBJ2-1; a weak D match, TRBD1 (5 bases). The CDR3 runs 14 residues. V was trimmed by 0 bases and J by 6 bases, leaving 10 bases between them. Germline V gene data show CDR1 as SGHKS and CDR2 as YYEKEE (reference sequence). The CDR3 loop is CASSLEGVPNEQFF. The CDR3 coding sequence is TGTGCCAGCAGCTTGGAAGGGGTCCCCAATGAGCAGTTCTTC.

The chain carries TRBV7-2 and TRBJ2-3; 11 positions agree with TRBD2. J was trimmed by 5 bases and V by 1 base; bases with no gene match: 8. The CDR3 totals 17 residues. Germline V lookup: CDR1 SGHTA, CDR2 FQGNSA. The CDR3 sequence is CASSLGSGGAREDTQYF. In nucleotides, the CDR3 is TGTGCCAGCAGCTTAGGTAGCGGGGGGGCCAGGGAAGATACGCAGTATTTT.

This clonotype was detected only a few times. This chain connects TRBV12-3 or TRBV12-4 to TRBJ1-6; TRBD1 might be the D (5 bases). This CDR3 is built from 18 residues. V shed 6 bases and J shed 0 bases, with 18 bases lying between them. CDR3 bases: TGTGCCAGCAGCCTCGGGACTCCCTCGGGCTCCTATAATTCACCCCTCCACTTT. Protein product: CASSLGTPSGSYNSPLHF.

This chain connects TRBV20-1 to TRBJ2-3; TRBD2 agrees at 8 bases. This CDR3 comprises 14 residues. Germline CDR1 and CDR2: DFQATT and SNEGSKA (reference sequence). The junction had 3 bases not matched to a gene; V was cut back by 3 bases and J by 1 base. The DNA for the CDR3 is TGCAGTGCTAGTAGCGGGAAACGCACAGATACGCAGTATTTT. Amino acids: CSASSGKRTDTQYF.

V and J are TRBV5-1 and TRBJ2-1; tentatively, D is TRBD1 (6 bases). The V gene's germline CDR1 is SGHRS and CDR2 YFSETQ. Trimming took 1 base from V and 1 from J, leaving 12 bases between them. This CDR3 is 16 amino acids long. CDR3 coding DNA: TGCGCCAGCAGCTTGCCCCCTGGACAGTCCTACAATGAGCAGTTCTTC. Protein sequence: CASSLPPGQSYNEQFF.

This clonotype was recorded at least ten times. A junction end diverges from the germline sequence, so it may reflect a read error. V gene TRBV28 combines with J gene TRBJ2-7; D may be TRBD2 (6 bases). The CDR3 loop spans 14 amino acids. Germline assignment: CDR1 MDHEN and CDR2 SYDVKM. This chain's CDR3 is CASTLQELAYEQYF. CDR3 DNA: TGTGCCAGCACTTTACAGGAACTAGCTTACGAGCAGTACTTC.

V usage is TRBV10-3 and J usage is TRBJ1-2; 9 bases fit TRBD1. The CDR3 loop spans 12 amino acids. After removal of 6 bases from V and 6 bases from J, the junction contained 2 bases not matched to a gene. Germline assignment: CDR1 ENHRY and CDR2 SYGVKD. The chain's CDR3 is CAIRGTGNGYTF. The DNA for the CDR3 is TGTGCCATCAGGGGGACAGGGAATGGCTACACCTTC.

Points on this clonotype: A much larger clone is a single base away; this may be a read error. This chain uses TRBV27 with TRBJ2-7; D is possibly TRBD1 (6 bases). This CDR3 has 15 amino acids. V shed 4 bases and J shed 4 bases, with 17 bases lying between them. Germline lookup yields CDR1 MNHEY and CDR2 SMNVEV (reference sequence). CDR3 sequence: CASSSLGQEQYEQYF. The CDR3 DNA is TGTGCCAGCAGTTCCCTGGGACAAGAACAATACGAGCAGTACTTC.

The chain recombines TRBV7-9 with TRBJ1-1; D unclear. The V end was cut by 7 bases, the J end by 6 bases, with 12 bases between. This CDR3 has 12 amino acids. The germline CDR1 and CDR2 sequences are SEHNR and FQNEAQ (reference sequence). Written as DNA, the CDR3 is TGTGCCAGCACCGTGGACGGCCCTGAAGCTTTCTTT. Protein product: CASTVDGPEAFF.